A selection of T cell receptor beta chains follows, all from one sample in a study of blood T cell repertoires in COVID-19. TCRdb's table, derived via immunoSEQ multiplex PCR, lists solely in-frame clones and lacks some. The data contain some 110,000 clones, approximately 90% of them singletons. Sample: peripheral blood. Every receptor here comes from a man aged 50 to 60 with COVID-19, enrolled during active disease. Each CDR3 is given with its conserved first and last residue. A D gene is named only where the DNA matches it firmly. The listing skips clone size in some rows; elsewhere it reads once, few, many or a size class.

cdr3_aa	cdr3_nt	d_call	clone_size	v_call	j_call
CASSKGSRYGYTF	TGTGCCAGCTCAAAGGGGTCCCGCTATGGCTACACCTTC	-	-	TRBV18	TRBJ1-2
CASSLEQTDTQYF	TGTGCCAGCAGCTTAGAGCAAACAGATACGCAGTATTTT	-	-	TRBV7-8	TRBJ2-3
CATLPRTSGRGNTGELFF	TGCGCCACCCTTCCGAGGACTAGCGGGAGGGGTAACACCGGGGAGCTGTTTTTT	TRBD2	-	TRBV5-1	TRBJ2-2
CASSLGTTGNPSTDTQYF	TGTGCCAGCTCACTGGGAACGACAGGGAACCCTAGCACAGATACGCAGTATTTT	TRBD1	-	TRBV18	TRBJ2-3
CASSPGGLGQPQHF	TGTGCCAGCTCACCGGGAGGGCTGGGTCAGCCCCAGCATTTT	-	-	TRBV18	TRBJ1-5
CASSMALAGDTQYF	TGTGCCAGTAGTATGGCGCTAGCGGGAGATACGCAGTATTTT	TRBD2	-	TRBV19	TRBJ2-3
CSSYGTSGHNEQFF	TGCAGCTCATATGGGACTAGCGGCCACAATGAGCAGTTCTTC	TRBD2	-	TRBV29-1	TRBJ2-1
CASSARQGSPLHF	TGTGCCAGCAGTGCCCGACAGGGGTCACCCCTCCACTTT	TRBD1	-	TRBV27	TRBJ1-6
CASSQELGTGSNEQYF	TGTGCCAGCAGCCAAGAGTTGGGGACAGGGTCTAACGAGCAGTACTTC	TRBD1	-	TRBV3-1/TRBV3-2	TRBJ2-7
CASSPTGGVTEAFF	TGTGCCAGCAGCCCGACAGGGGGCGTCACTGAAGCTTTCTTT	TRBD1	-	TRBV9	TRBJ1-1
CASSFAAGGLETQYF	TGTGCCAGCAGTTTCGCAGCGGGAGGCCTAGAGACCCAGTACTTC	TRBD2	-	TRBV6-2/TRBV6-3	TRBJ2-5
CASSPSGGSTGELFF	TGTGCCAGCAGCCCCTCTGGCGGGAGTACCGGGGAGCTGTTTTTT	TRBD2	-	TRBV14	TRBJ2-2
CASSRDRGRNEQFF	TGCGCCAGCAGCCGGGACAGGGGGCGGAATGAGCAGTTCTTC	TRBD1	-	TRBV5-1	TRBJ2-1
CASSLSGNTYEQYF	TGTGCCAGCAGTTTATCGGGCAATACCTACGAGCAGTACTTC	-	-	TRBV27	TRBJ2-7
CAWSAGTHYYEQYF	TGTGCCTGGAGCGCCGGGACACATTACTACGAGCAGTACTTC	-	-	TRBV30	TRBJ2-7
CASSDAGQGIEKLFF	TGCGCCAGCAGTGATGCGGGACAGGGTATTGAAAAACTGTTTTTT	TRBD1	-	TRBV10-2	TRBJ1-4
CASKFRGSGSAGELFF	TGTGCCAGCAAGTTCAGGGGTAGCGGGAGTGCCGGGGAGCTGTTTTTT	TRBD2	-	TRBV27	TRBJ2-2
CASSLTDNTIYF	TGTGCCAGCAGCTTAACAGACAACACCATATATTTT	-	-	TRBV11-2	TRBJ1-3
CASRQGDQPQHF	TGTGCCAGCAGACAGGGAGACCAGCCCCAGCATTTT	-	few	TRBV6-5	TRBJ1-5
CASIDQAGSTDTQYF	TGTGCCAGCATCGACCAAGCGGGGAGCACAGATACGCAGTATTTT	TRBD2	-	TRBV6-5	TRBJ2-3
CASSPGQGHTEAFF	TGTGCCAGCAGCCCGGGACAGGGTCACACTGAAGCTTTCTTT	TRBD1	-	TRBV6-5	TRBJ1-1
CASSSPILRGSGANVLTF	TGTGCCAGCAGTTCCCCTATTCTTCGGGGATCTGGGGCCAACGTCCTGACTTTC	-	-	TRBV28	TRBJ2-6
CASSLGAGGPSETQYF	TGTGCCAGCAGCCTAGGGGCGGGAGGGCCCTCAGAGACCCAGTACTTC	TRBD2	-	TRBV9	TRBJ2-5
CAIRQGVTTGELFF	TGTGCCATCAGACAGGGGGTGACAACCGGGGAGCTGTTTTTT	TRBD1	few	TRBV10-3	TRBJ2-2
CASSPMEAEKLFF	TGTGCCAGCAGCCCCATGGAGGCTGAAAAACTGTTTTTT	-	medium-sized	TRBV7-9	TRBJ1-4
CASSLMRALSTDTQYF	TGTGCCAGCAGCTTGATGAGGGCCCTAAGCACAGATACGCAGTATTTT	-	-	TRBV5-6	TRBJ2-3
CASSLLAGESTDTQYF	TGCGCCAGCAGCTTGTTAGCGGGGGAGAGCACAGATACGCAGTATTTT	TRBD2	-	TRBV5-1	TRBJ2-3
CASSLGTGLFNEQFF	TGTGCCAGCAGCCTCGGAACAGGGTTGTTCAATGAGCAGTTCTTC	-	-	TRBV7-8	TRBJ2-1
CASSYEGDTGELFF	TGTGCCAGCAGTTACGAGGGGGACACCGGGGAGCTGTTTTTT	-	-	TRBV6-5	TRBJ2-2
CASSLPRLAGGLSEQFF	TGCGCCAGCAGCCTACCCAGACTAGCGGGAGGGCTGAGTGAGCAGTTCTTC	TRBD2	-	TRBV5-1	TRBJ2-1
CASIGGRANEQFF	TGTGCCAGCATCGGCGGGAGGGCCAATGAGCAGTTCTTC	TRBD2	-	TRBV3-1/TRBV3-2	TRBJ2-1
CASSQVAYEQYF	TGTGCCAGCAGCCAAGTCGCCTACGAGCAGTACTTC	-	-	TRBV3-1/TRBV3-2	TRBJ2-7
CASSQVWNTGELFF	TGTGCCAGCAGCCAAGTATGGAACACCGGGGAGCTGTTTTTT	-	-	TRBV14	TRBJ2-2
CASSLGTGFYGYTF	TGTGCCAGCAGCTTGGGGACAGGTTTCTATGGCTACACCTTC	TRBD1	-	TRBV5-5	TRBJ1-2
CASSYRTGSYNEQFF	TGTGCCAGCAGTTACAGGACAGGGTCCTACAATGAGCAGTTCTTC	TRBD1	-	TRBV6-6	TRBJ2-1
CASSPTGAYQETQYF	TGTGCCAGTAGTCCGACAGGGGCGTACCAAGAGACCCAGTACTTC	TRBD1	-	TRBV19	TRBJ2-5
CASSIEGLAGGNEQFF	TGTGCCAGTAGTATAGAAGGACTAGCGGGAGGCAATGAGCAGTTCTTC	TRBD2	-	TRBV19	TRBJ2-1
CASSPRPGNQPQHF	TGTGCCAGCAGTCCCAGGCCGGGCAATCAGCCCCAGCATTTT	-	-	TRBV6-5	TRBJ1-5
CASRRQGGSRDTQYF	TGTGCCAGCCGTCGCCAGGGGGGATCTCGGGATACGCAGTATTTT	-	-	TRBV6-5	TRBJ2-3
CATSRDQLAGTRGYNEQFF	TGTGCCACCAGCAGAGACCAACTTGCCGGGACTAGGGGTTACAATGAGCAGTTCTTC	TRBD2	once	TRBV15	TRBJ2-1
CARSFCLGTSGNNEQFF	TGTGCCAGAAGCTTTTGTCTAGGGACTAGCGGAAACAATGAGCAGTTCTTC	TRBD2	-	TRBV5-3	TRBJ2-1
CASTRRRAGTEAFF	TGTGCCAGCACCAGGAGAAGAGCGGGCACTGAAGCTTTCTTT	-	-	TRBV5-5	TRBJ1-1
CASMAQGNTGELFF	TGCGCCAGCATGGCCCAGGGGAACACCGGGGAGCTGTTTTTT	-	-	TRBV5-1	TRBJ2-2
CATSDPGSNQPQHF	TGTGCCACCAGTGATCCAGGGAGCAATCAGCCCCAGCATTTT	-	-	TRBV24-1	TRBJ1-5
CASSRAGGLDTQYF	TGTGCCAGCAGCCGGGCGGGAGGGCTAGATACGCAGTATTTT	TRBD2	-	TRBV7-3	TRBJ2-3
CASSLDWLSSGSSTDTQYF	TGTGCCAGCAGCTTAGATTGGCTTTCTAGCGGGAGTAGCACAGATACGCAGTATTTT	TRBD2	-	TRBV11-2	TRBJ2-3
CASSSEQGSGEKLFF	TGCGCCAGCAGCTCCGAACAGGGATCAGGAGAAAAACTGTTTTTT	-	once	TRBV5-1	TRBJ1-4
CATSDSGTGRDTQYF	TGTGCCACCAGTGACTCCGGGACAGGACGAGATACGCAGTATTTT	TRBD1	-	TRBV24-1	TRBJ2-3
CASSLFLAGYNEQFF	TGTGCCAGCAGCTTGTTTCTAGCGGGATACAATGAGCAGTTCTTC	TRBD2	-	TRBV5-6	TRBJ2-1
CASSDFDEQFF	TGTGCCAGCAGTGATTTCGATGAGCAGTTCTTC	-	few	TRBV25-1	TRBJ2-1
CAISDRPSYEQYF	TGTGCCATCAGTGACAGGCCCTCCTACGAGCAGTACTTC	-	once	TRBV10-3	TRBJ2-7
CASSQGIAGLYNEQFF	TGTGCCAGCAGCCAAGGGATAGCGGGGCTATACAATGAGCAGTTCTTC	TRBD2	-	TRBV3-1/TRBV3-2	TRBJ2-1
CASSFNRGYSYEQYF	TGTGCCAGCAGTTTTAACAGGGGTTACTCCTACGAGCAGTACTTC	TRBD1	-	TRBV27	TRBJ2-7
CASSPGLADTQYF	TGTGCCAGCTCACCAGGGCTAGCGGATACGCAGTATTTT	-	-	TRBV18	TRBJ2-3
CASSPVQGAISPLHF	TGTGCCAGCAGTCCGGTACAGGGGGCGATTTCACCCCTCCACTTT	TRBD1	-	TRBV6-2/TRBV6-3	TRBJ1-6
CASSPSGGAQPQHF	TGTGCCAGCAGCCCGTCCGGGGGAGCTCAGCCCCAGCATTTT	-	-	TRBV7-9	TRBJ1-5
CASSSSGSAGELFF	TGTGCCAGCAGCTCTAGCGGGAGTGCCGGGGAGCTGTTTTTT	TRBD2	-	TRBV11-2	TRBJ2-2
CASSRGPSYEQYF	TGTGCCAGCAGCAGGGGCCCCTCCTACGAGCAGTACTTC	-	-	TRBV6-1	TRBJ2-7
CATSPDRAENIQYF	TGTGCCACCAGTCCCGACAGGGCGGAAAACATTCAGTACTTC	TRBD1	-	TRBV15	TRBJ2-4